This TCR beta chain was sequenced during a study of technical replicates of blood from a handful of donors. Libraries were prepared by immunoSEQ multiplex PCR; TCRdb keeps only in-frame clonotypes and omits some of them. This table holds tens of thousands of clones, around 87% found once. This CDR3 is built from 16 residues. J was trimmed by 2 bases and V by 5 bases; bases with no gene match: 10. In germline, CDR1 is SEHNR, CDR2 FQNEAQ (reference sequence). The sequenced sample consisted of PBMCs. The J gene is TRBJ2-3, the V gene TRBV7-9; TRBD1 matches 7 bases. The clonotype originates from a human donor in good health. Some clones in this sample may be carry-over from other donors' samples. The DNA for the CDR3 is TGTGCCAGCAGCCCGAGGACAGGAACTATCACAGATACGCAGTATTTT. It translates to CASSPRTGTITDTQYF.